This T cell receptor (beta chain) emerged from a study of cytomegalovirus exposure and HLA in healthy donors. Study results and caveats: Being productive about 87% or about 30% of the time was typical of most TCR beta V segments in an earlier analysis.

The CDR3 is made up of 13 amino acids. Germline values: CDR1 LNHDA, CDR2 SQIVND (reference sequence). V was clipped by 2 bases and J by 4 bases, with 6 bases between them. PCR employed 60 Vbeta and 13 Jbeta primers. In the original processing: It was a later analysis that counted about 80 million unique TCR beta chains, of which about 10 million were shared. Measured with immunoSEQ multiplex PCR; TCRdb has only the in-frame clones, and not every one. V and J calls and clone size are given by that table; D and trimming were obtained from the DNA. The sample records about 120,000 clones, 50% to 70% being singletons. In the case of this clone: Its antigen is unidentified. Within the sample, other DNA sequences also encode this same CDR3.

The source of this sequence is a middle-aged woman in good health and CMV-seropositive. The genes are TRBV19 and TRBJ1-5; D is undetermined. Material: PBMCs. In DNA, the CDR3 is TGTGCCAGTAGTATAAGAGGAAATCAGCCCCAGCATTTT. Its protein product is CASSIRGNQPQHF.